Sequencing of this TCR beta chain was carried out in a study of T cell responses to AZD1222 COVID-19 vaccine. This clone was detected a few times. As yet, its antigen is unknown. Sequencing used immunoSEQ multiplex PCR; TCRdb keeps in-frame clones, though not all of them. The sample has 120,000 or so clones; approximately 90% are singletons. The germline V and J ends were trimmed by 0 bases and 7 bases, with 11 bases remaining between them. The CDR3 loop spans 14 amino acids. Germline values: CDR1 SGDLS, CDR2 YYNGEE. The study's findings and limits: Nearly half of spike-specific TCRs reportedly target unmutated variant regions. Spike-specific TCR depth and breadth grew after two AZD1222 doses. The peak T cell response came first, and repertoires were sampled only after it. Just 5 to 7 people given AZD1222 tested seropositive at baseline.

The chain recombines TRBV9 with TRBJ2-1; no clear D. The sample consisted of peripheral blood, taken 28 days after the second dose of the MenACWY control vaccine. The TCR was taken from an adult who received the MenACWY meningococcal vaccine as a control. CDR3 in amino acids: CASSVDPHGNEQFF. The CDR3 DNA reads TGTGCCAGCAGCGTAGACCCTCATGGTAATGAGCAGTTCTTC.